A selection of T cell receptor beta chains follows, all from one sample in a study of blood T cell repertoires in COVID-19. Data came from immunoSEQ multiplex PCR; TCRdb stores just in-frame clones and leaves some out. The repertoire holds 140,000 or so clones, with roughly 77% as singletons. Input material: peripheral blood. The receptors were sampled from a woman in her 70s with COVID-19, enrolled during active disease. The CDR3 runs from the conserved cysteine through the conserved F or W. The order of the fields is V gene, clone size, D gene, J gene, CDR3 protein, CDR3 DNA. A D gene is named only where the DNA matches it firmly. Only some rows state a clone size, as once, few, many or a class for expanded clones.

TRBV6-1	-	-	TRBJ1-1	CASSEQSIRDTEAFF	TGTGCCAGCAGTGAACAATCAATCAGGGACACTGAAGCTTTCTTT
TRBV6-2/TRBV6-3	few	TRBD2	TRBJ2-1	CASSKLAGGLIEQFF	TGTGCCAGCAGCAAACTAGCGGGGGGGCTGATTGAGCAGTTCTTC
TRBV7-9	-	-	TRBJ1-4	CASSKRVGDSNEKLFF	TGTGCCAGCAGCAAAAGGGTGGGAGACTCTAATGAAAAACTGTTTTTT
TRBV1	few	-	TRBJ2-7	CTSSQDRGLTPYEQYF	TGCACCAGCAGCCAAGATCGGGGACTGACGCCCTACGAGCAGTACTTC
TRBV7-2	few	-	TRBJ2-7	CASSSSSVLSSYEQYF	TGTGCCAGCAGCTCGTCTAGCGTCCTTAGCTCCTACGAGCAGTACTTC
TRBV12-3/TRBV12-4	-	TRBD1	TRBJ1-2	CASTPGTGYGYTF	TGTGCCAGCACCCCTGGGACAGGGTATGGCTACACCTTC
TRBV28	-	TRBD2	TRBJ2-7	CASSSSIAGAGYEQYF	TGTGCCAGCAGTTCCTCTATAGCGGGGGCAGGGTACGAGCAGTACTTC
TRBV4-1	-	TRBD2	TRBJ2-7	CASSPGLAGPEQYF	TGCGCCAGCAGCCCCGGACTAGCGGGGCCCGAGCAGTACTTC
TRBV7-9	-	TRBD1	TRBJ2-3	CASRPGQGETDTQYF	TGTGCCAGCCGGCCGGGACAGGGTGAAACAGATACGCAGTATTTT
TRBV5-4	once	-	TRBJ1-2	CASSRWGGPYGYTF	TGTGCCAGCAGCCGATGGGGGGGGCCCTATGGCTACACCTTC
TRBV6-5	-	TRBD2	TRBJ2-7	CATGTSGSYEQYF	TGTGCCACCGGGACTAGCGGATCCTACGAGCAGTACTTC
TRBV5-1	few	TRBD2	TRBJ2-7	CASSSTTRGGAGEQYF	TGCGCCAGCAGCTCCACAACTCGCGGGGGGGCGGGAGAGCAGTACTTC